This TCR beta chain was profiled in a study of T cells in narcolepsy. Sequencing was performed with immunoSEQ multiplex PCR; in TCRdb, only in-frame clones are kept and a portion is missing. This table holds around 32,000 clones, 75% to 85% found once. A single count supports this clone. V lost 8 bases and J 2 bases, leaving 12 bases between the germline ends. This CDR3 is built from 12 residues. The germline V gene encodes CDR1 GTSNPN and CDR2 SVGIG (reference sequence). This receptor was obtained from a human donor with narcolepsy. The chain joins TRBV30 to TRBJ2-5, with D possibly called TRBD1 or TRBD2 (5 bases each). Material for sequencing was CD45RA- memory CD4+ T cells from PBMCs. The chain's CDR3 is CAMGDSQETQYF. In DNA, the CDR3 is TGTGCCATGGGAGACAGTCAAGAGACCCAGTACTTC.